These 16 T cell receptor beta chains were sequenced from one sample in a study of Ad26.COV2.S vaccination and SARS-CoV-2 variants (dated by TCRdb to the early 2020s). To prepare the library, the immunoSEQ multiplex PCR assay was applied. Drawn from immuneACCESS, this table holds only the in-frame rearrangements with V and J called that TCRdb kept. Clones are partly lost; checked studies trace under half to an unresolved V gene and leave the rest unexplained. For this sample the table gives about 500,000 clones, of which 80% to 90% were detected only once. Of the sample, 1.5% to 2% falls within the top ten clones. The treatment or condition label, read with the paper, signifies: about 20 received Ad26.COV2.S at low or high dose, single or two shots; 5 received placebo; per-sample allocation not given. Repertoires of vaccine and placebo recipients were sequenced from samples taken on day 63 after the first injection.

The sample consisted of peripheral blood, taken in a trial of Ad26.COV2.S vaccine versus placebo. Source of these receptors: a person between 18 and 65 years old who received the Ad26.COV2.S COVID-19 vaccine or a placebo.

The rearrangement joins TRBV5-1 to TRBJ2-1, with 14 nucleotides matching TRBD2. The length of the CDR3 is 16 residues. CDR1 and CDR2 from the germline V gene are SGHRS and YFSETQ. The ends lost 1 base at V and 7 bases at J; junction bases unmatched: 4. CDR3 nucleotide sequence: TGCGCCAGCAGCTTGTGGACTAGCGGGGGGTTGAATGAGCAGTTCTTC. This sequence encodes CASSLWTSGGLNEQFF.

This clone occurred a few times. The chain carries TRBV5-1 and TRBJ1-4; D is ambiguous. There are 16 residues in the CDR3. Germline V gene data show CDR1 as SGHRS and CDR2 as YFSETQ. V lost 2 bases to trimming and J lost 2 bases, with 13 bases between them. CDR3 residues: CASSLSGGGTNEKLFF. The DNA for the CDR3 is TGCGCCAGCAGCTTAAGTGGAGGAGGTACTAATGAAAAACTGTTTTTT.

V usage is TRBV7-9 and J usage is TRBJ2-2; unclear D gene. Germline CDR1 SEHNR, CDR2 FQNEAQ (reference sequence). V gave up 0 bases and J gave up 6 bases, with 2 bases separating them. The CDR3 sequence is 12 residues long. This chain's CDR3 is CASSLAPGELFF. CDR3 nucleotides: TGTGCCAGCAGCTTAGCCCCCGGGGAGCTGTTTTTT. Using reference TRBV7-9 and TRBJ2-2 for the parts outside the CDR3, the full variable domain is DTGVSQNPRHKITKRGQNVTFRCDPISEHNRLYWYRQTLGQGPEFLTYFQNEAQLEKSRLLSDRFSAERPKGSFSTLEIQRTEQGDSAMYLCASSLAPGELFFGEGSRLTVL.

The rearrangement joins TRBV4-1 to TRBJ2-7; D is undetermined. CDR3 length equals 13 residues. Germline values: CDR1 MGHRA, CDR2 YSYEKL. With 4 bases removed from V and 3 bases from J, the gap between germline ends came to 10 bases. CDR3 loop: CASSPEIRYEQYF. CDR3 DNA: TGCGCCAGCAGCCCGGAGATACGCTACGAGCAGTACTTC.

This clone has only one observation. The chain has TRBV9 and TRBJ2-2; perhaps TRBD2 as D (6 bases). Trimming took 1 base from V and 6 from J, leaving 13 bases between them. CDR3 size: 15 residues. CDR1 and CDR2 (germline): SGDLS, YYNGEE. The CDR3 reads CASSVNLGGSGELFF. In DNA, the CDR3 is TGTGCCAGCAGCGTAAACCTGGGAGGTTCCGGGGAGCTGTTTTTT.

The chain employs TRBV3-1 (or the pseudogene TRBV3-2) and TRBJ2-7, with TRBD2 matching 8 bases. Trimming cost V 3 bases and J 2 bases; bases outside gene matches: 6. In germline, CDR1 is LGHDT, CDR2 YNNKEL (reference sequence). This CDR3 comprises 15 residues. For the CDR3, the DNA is TGTGCCAGCAGCCACCGGATAGCGGGACCCTACGAGCAGTACTTC. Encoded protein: CASSHRIAGPYEQYF.

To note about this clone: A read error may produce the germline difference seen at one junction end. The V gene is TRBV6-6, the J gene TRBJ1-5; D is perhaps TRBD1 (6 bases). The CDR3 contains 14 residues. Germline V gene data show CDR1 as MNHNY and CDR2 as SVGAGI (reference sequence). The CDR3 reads CASSHSQGHQPQHF. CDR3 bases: TGTGCCAGCAGTCACTCCCAGGGGCACCAGCCCCAGCATTTT.

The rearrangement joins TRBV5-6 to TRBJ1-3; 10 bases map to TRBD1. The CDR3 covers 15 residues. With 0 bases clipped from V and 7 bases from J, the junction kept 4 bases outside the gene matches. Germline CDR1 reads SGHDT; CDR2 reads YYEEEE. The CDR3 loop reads CASSLGTGGSNTIYF. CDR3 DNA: TGTGCCAGCAGCTTGGGGACAGGGGGAAGCAACACCATATATTTT. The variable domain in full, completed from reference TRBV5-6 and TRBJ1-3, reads DAGVTQSPTHLIKTRGQQVTLRCSPKSGHDTVSWYQQALGQGPQFIFQYYEEEERQRGNFPDRFSGHQFPNYSSELNVNALLLGDSALYLCASSLGTGGSNTIYFGEGSWLTVV.

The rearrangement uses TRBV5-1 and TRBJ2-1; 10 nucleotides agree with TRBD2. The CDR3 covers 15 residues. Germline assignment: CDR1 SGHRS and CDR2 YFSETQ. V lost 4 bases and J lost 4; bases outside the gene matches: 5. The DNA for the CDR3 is TGCGCCAGCAGCCCTCGGACTAGCGGATACAATGAGCAGTTCTTC. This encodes CASSPRTSGYNEQFF.

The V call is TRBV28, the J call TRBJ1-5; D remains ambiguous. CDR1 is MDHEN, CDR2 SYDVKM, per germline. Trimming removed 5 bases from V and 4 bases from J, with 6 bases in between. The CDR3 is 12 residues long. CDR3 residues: CASSRRNQPQHF. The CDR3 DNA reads TGTGCCAGCAGTCGGAGGAATCAGCCCCAGCATTTT. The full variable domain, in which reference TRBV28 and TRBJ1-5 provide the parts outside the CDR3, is DVKVTQSSRYLVKRTGEKVFLECVQDMDHENMFWYRQDPGLGLRLIYFSYDVKMKEKGDIPEGYSVSREKKERFSLILESASTNQTSMYLCASSRRNQPQHFGDGTRLSIL.

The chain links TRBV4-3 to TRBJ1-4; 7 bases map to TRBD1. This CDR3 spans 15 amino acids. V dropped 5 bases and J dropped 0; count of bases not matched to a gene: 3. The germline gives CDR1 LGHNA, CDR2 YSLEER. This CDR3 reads CASSKGQATNEKLFF. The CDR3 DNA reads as TGCGCCAGCAGCAAAGGACAGGCAACTAATGAAAAACTGTTTTTT.

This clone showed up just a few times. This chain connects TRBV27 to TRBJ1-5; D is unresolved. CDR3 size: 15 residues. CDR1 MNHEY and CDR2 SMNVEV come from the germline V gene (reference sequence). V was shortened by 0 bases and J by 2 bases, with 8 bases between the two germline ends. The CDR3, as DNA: TGTGCCAGCAGTTTATCAGGGATAGGCAATCAGCCCCAGCATTTT. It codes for CASSLSGIGNQPQHF.

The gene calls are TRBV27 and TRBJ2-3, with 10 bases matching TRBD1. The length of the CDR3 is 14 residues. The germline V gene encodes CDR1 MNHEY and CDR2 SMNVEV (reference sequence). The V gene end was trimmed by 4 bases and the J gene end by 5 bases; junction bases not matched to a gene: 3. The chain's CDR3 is CASSSRDRGDTQYF. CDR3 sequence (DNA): TGTGCCAGCAGTTCGCGGGACAGGGGAGATACGCAGTATTTT.

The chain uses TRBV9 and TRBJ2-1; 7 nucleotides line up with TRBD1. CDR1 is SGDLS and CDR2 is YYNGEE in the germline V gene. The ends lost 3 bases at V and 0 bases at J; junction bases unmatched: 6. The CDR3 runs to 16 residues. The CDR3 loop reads CASSAPHRGSYNEQFF. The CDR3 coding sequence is TGTGCCAGCAGCGCCCCCCACAGGGGCTCCTACAATGAGCAGTTCTTC.

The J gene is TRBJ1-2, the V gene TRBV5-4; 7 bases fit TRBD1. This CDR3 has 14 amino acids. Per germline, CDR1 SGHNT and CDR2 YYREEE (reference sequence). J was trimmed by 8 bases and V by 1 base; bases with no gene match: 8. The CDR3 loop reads CASSLMTGLRGYTF. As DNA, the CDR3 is TGTGCCAGCAGCTTGATGACAGGGTTGAGAGGCTACACCTTC. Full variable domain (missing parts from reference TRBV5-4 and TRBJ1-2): ETGVTQSPTHLIKTRGQQVTLRCSSQSGHNTVSWYQQALGQGPQFIFQYYREEENGRGNFPPRFSGLQFPNYSSELNVNALELDDSALYLCASSLMTGLRGYTFGSGTRLTVV.

In nucleotides, the CDR3 is TGTGCCACCAGTGACCCGAGCGAAAAAAAAAGCATTGCCTACGAGCAGTACTTC. The encoded protein is CATSDPSEKKSIAYEQYF. The chain uses TRBV24-1 and TRBJ2-7; D is unclear. Trimming pared 4 bases from V and 2 bases from J, leaving 23 bases between. Germline V gene sequence: CDR1 KGHDR, CDR2 SFDVKD. The CDR3 runs 18 residues.